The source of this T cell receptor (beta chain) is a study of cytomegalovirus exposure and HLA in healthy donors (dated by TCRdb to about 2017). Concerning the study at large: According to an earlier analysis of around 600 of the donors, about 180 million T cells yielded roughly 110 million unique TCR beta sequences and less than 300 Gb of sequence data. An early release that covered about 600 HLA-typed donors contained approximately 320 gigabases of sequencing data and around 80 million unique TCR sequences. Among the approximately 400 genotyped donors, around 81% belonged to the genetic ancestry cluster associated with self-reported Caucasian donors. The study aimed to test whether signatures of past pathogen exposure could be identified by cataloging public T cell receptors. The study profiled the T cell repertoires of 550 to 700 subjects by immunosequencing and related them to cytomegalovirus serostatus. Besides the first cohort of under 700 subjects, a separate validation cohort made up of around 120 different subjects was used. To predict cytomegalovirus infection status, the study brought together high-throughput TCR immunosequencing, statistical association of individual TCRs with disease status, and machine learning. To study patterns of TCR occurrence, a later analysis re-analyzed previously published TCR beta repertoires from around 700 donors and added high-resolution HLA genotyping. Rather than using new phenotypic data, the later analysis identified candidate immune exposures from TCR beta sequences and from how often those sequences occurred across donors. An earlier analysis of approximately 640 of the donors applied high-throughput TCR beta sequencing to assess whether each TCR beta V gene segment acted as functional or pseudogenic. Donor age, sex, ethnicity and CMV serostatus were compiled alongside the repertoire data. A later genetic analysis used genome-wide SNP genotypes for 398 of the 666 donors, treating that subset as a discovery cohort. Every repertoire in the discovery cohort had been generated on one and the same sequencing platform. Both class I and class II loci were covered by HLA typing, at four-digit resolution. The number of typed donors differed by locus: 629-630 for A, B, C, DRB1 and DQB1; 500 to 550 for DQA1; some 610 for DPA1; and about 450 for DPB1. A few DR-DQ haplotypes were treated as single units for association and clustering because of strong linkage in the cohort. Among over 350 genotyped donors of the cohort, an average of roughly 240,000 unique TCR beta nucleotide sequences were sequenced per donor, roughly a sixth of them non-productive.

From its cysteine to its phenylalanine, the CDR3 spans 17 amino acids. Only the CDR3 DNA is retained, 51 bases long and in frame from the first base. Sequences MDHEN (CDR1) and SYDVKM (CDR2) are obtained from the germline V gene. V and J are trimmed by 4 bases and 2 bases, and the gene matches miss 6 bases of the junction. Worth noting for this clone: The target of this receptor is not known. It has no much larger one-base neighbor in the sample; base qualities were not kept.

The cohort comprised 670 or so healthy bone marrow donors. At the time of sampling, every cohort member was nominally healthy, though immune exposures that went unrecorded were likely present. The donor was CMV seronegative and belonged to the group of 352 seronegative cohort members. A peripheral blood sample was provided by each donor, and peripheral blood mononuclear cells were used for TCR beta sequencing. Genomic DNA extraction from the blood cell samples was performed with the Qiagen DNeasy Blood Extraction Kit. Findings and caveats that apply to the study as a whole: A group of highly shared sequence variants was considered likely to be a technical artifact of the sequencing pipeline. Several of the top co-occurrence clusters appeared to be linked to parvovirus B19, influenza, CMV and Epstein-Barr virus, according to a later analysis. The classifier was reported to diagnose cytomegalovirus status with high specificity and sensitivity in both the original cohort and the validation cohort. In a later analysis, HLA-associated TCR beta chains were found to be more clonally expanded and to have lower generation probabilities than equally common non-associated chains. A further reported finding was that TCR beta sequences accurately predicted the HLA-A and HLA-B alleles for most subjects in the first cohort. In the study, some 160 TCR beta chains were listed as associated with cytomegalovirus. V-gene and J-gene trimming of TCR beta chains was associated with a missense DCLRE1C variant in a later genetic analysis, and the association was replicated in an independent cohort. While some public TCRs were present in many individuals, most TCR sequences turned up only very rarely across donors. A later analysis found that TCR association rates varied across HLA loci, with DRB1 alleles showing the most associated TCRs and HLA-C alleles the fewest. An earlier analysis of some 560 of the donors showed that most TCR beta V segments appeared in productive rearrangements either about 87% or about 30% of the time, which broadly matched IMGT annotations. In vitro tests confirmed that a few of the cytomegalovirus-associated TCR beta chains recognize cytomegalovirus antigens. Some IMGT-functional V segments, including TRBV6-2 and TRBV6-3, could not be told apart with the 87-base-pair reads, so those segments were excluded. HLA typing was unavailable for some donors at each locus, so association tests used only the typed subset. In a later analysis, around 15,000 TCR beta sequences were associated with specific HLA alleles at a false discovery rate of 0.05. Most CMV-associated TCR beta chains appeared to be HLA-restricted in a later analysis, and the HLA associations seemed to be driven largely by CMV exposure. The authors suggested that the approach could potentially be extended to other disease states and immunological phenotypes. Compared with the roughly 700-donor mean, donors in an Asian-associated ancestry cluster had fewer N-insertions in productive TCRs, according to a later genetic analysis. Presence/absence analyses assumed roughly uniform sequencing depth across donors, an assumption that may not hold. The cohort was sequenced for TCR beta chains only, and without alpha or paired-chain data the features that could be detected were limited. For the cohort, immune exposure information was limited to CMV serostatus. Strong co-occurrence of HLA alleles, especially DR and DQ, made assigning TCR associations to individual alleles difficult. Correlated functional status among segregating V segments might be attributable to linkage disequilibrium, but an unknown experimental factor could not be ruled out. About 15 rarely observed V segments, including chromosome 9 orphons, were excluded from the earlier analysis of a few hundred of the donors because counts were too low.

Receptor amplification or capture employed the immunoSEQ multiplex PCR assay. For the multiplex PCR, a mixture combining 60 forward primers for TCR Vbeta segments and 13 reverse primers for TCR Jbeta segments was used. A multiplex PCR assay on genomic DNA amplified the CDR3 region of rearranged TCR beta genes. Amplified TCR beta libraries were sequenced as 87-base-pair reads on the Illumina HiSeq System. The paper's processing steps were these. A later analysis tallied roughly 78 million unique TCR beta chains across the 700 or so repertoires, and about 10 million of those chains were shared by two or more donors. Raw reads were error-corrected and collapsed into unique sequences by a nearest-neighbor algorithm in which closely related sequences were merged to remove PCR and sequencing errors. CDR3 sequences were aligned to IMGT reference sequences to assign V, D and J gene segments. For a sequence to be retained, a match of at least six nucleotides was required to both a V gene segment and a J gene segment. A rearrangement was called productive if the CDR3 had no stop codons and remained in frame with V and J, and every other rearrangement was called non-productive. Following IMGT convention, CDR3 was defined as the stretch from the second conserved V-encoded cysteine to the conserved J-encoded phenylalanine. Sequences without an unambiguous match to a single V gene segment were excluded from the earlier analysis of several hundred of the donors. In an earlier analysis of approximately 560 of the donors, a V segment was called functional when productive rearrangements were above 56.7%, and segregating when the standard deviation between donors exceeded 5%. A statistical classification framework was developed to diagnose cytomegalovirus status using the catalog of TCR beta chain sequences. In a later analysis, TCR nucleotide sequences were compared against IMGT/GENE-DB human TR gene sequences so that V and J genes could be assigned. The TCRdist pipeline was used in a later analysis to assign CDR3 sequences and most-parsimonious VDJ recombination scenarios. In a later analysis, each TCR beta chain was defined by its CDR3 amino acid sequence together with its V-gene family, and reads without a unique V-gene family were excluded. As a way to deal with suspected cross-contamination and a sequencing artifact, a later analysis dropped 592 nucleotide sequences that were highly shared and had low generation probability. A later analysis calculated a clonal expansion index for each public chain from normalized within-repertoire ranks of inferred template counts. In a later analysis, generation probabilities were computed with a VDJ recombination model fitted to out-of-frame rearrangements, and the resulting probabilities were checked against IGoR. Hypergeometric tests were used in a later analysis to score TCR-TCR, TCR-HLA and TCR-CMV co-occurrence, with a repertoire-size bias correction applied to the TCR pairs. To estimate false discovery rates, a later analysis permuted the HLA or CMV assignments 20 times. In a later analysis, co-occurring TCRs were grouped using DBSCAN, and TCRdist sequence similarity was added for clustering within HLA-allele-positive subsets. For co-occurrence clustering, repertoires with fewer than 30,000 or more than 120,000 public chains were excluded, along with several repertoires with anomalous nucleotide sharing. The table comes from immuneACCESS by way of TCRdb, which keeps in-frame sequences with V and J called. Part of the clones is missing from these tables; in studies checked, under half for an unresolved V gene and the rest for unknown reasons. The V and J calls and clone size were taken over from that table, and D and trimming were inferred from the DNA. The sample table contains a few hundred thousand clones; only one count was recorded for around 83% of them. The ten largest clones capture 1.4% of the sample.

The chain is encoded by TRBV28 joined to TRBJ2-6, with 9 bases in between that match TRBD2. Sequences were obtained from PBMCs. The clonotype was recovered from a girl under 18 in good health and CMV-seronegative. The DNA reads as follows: TGTGCCAGCAGTTCACCGGGCGGGGGGGCTGGGGCCAACGTCCTGACTTTC. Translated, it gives CASSSPGGGAGANVLTF.